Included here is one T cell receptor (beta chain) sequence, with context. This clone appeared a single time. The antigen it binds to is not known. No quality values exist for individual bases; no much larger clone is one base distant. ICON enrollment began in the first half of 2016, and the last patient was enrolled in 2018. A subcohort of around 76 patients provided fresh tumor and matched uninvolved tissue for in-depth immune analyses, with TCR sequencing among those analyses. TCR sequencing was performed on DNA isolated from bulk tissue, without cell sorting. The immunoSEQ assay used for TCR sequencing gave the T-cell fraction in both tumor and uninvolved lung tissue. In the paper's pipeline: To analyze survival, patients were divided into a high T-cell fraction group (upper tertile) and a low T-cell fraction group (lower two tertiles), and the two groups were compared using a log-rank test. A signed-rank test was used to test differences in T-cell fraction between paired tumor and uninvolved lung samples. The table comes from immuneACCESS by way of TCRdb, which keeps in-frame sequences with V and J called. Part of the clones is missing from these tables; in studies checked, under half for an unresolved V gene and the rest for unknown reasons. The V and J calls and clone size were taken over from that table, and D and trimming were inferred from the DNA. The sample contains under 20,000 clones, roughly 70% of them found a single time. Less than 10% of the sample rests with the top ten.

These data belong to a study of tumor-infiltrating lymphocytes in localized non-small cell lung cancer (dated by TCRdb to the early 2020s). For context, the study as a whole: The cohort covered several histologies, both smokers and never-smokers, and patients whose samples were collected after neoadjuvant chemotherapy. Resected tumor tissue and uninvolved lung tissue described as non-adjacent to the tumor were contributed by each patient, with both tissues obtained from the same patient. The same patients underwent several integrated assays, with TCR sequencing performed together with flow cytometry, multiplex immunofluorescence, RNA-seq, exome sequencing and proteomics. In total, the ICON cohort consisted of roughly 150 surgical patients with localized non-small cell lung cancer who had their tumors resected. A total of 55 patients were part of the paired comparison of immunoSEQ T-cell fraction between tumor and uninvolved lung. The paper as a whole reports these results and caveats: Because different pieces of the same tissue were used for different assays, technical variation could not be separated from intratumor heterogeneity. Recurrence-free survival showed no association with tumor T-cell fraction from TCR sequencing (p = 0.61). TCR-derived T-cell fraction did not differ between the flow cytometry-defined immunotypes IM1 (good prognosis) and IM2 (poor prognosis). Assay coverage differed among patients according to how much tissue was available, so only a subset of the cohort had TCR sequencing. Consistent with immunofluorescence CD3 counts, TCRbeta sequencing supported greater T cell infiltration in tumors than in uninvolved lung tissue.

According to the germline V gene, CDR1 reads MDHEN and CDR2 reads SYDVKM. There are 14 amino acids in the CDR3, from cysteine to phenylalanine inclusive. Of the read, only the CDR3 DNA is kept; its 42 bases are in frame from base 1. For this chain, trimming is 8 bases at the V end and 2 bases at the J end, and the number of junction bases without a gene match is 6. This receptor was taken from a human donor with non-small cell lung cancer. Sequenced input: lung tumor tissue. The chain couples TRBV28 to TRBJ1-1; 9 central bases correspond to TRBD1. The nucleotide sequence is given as TGTGCCAGCCCGCCAACAGGGGGCAACACTGAAGCTTTCTTT. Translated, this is CASPPTGGNTEAFF. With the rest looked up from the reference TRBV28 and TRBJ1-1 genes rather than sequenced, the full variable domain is DVKVTQSSRYLVKRTGEKVFLECVQDMDHENMFWYRQDPGLGLRLIYFSYDVKMKEKGDIPEGYSVSREKKERFSLILESASTNQTSMYLCASPPTGGNTEAFFGQGTRLTVV.